This TCR beta chain appears in the sequencing data of a study of long-term antiretroviral therapy in people with HIV. Version v3.0 of the immunoSEQ assay was performed at survey level. The protocol was immunoSEQ multiplex PCR, while the TCRdb copy is restricted to in-frame clones and leaves out a portion. The sample has 10,000 to 15,000 clones, around 77% seen once. The CDR3 contains 15 residues. Unmatched junction bases numbered 3, after V lost 3 bases and J lost 2 bases. Per germline, CDR1 SNHLY and CDR2 FYNNEI. The V and J genes are TRBV2 and TRBJ1-2; 10 bases fit TRBD1. The receptor was isolated from a woman aged 18-35 years with HIV. The sequencing here drew on unsorted PBMCs, taken 1.3 years after starting antiretroviral therapy. The CDR3 protein is CASSDWTGGNYGYTF. CDR3 nucleotides: TGTGCCAGCAGTGATTGGACAGGGGGAAACTATGGCTACACCTTC. Combining the CDR3 with reference TRBV2 and TRBJ1-2 gives the whole variable domain EPEVTQTPSHQVTQMGQEVILRCVPISNHLYFYWYRQILGQKVEFLVSFYNNEISEKSEIFDDQFSVERPDGSNFTLKIRSTKLEDSAMYFCASSDWTGGNYGYTFGSGTRLTVV.